Shown below are 5 T cell receptor beta chains from a single sample sequenced in a study of Tregs in tolerant kidney transplant recipients (dated by TCRdb to the late 2010s). The transplants used related donors with nonmyeloablative bone marrow transplantation, and mixed chimerism in the human trials was transient. Libraries were constructed by the immunoSEQ multiplex PCR assay. Imported from immuneACCESS, the table was reduced by TCRdb to in-frame sequences with V and J called. These copies leave out some clones; in studies compared against another copy, an unresolved V gene accounts for under half, and the cause of the remainder is not known. For this sample there are 84,000 or so clones; more than 85% appear just once. 1.6% of the sample lies in the top ten. Sample: CD4+ T cells from blood (PBMCs), taken 12 months after the transplant. The receptors here all came from a human patient who received a combined kidney and bone marrow transplant. Where a transplant has occurred, the graft donor may have supplied some of the T cells.

This clone has just one count. The genes are TRBV7-2 and TRBJ2-7; a possible D gene is TRBD1 (6 bases). Looked up from germline, CDR1 is SGHTA and CDR2 is FQGNSA. The CDR3 loop spans 13 amino acids. Trimming took off 2 bases at V and 6 bases at J, with 11 bases between the two ends. The CDR3 sequence is CASSLTRGGEQYF. CDR3 nucleotide sequence: TGTGCCAGCAGCTTAACCAGAGGGGGCGAGCAGTACTTC.

The chain combines TRBV7-9 with TRBJ2-1; 8 bases fit TRBD2. CDR3 length: 16 residues. Looked up from germline, CDR1 is SEHNR and CDR2 is FQNEAQ (reference sequence). Trimming cost V 6 bases and J 2 bases; bases outside gene matches: 9. This CDR3 is CASSESGRTAYNEQFF. DNA for the CDR3: TGTGCCAGCAGTGAGAGCGGGAGAACGGCCTACAATGAGCAGTTCTTC.

V gene TRBV19 combines with J gene TRBJ1-3; D call uncertain. The germline V gene encodes CDR1 LNHDA and CDR2 SQIVND (reference sequence). The CDR3 consists of 12 residues. Trimming took off 10 bases at V and 3 bases at J, with 10 bases between the two ends. The CDR3 DNA follows: TGTGCCACCCAGAACGATGGAAACACCATATATTTT. Translating gives CATQNDGNTIYF.

The chain carries TRBV19 and TRBJ1-4; D gene unclear. Germline values: CDR1 LNHDA, CDR2 SQIVND (reference sequence). The V gene lost 1 base and the J gene lost 2 bases, with 14 bases spanning the gap. CDR3 length equals 17 residues. CDR3 protein: CASSIVHVRATNEKLFF. CDR3 DNA sequence: TGTGCCAGTAGTATAGTTCATGTTAGAGCGACTAATGAAAAACTGTTTTTT.

The chain couples TRBV4-1 to TRBJ2-7, with 7 bases lining up with TRBD1. The CDR3 totals 16 residues. V lost 1 base, J lost 6 bases, and 12 bases stayed unmatched. Germline CDR1 MGHRA, CDR2 YSYEKL. The chain's CDR3 is CASSQVAYRGPPEQYF. DNA for the CDR3: TGCGCCAGCAGCCAAGTTGCCTACAGGGGTCCCCCCGAGCAGTACTTC.